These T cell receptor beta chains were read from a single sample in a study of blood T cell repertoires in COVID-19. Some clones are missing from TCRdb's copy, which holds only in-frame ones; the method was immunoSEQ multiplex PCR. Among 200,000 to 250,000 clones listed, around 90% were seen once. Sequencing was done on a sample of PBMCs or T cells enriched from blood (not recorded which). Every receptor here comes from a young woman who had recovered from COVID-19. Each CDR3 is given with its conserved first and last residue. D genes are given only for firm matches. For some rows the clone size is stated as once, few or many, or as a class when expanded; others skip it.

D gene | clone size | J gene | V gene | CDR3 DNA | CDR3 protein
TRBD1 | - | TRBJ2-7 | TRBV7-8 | TGTGCCAGCAGTTTAAATTCCGGGACAGGCCTATACGAGCAGTACTTC | CASSLNSGTGLYEQYF
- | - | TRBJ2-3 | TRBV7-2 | TGTGCCAGCAGCTCTCGGTTTGGAGGTGCAGATACGCAGTATTTT | CASSSRFGGADTQYF
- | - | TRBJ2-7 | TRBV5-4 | TGTGCCAGCAGCTCGGGGAGCTACGAGCAGTACTTC | CASSSGSYEQYF
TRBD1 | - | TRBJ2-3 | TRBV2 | TGTGCCAGCAGTGAAAGGGGGACAGGGGGCCGTTGGGAGTATTTT | CASSERGTGGRWEYF
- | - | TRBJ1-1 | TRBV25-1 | TGTGCCAGCAGTGAATGGGGAGACACTGAAGCTTTCTTT | CASSEWGDTEAFF
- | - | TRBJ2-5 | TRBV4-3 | TGCGCCAGCAGCCAAAACTATAACCTAGGCACAGGGACCCAGTACTTC | CASSQNYNLGTGTQYF
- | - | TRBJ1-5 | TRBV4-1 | TGCGCCAGCAGCCAAGGACAGGACAATCAGCCCCAGCATTTT | CASSQGQDNQPQHF
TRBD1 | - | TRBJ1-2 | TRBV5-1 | TGCGCCAGCAGCCTCCTCCGGACAGGGGGTTCCTATGGCTACACCTTC | CASSLLRTGGSYGYTF
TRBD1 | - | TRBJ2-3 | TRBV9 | TGTGCCAGCAGCGGGACAGGGGTTCGCACAGATACGCAGTATTTT | CASSGTGVRTDTQYF
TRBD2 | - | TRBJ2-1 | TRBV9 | TGTGCCAGCAGGGACAGCGGGGGGGCTTACAATGAGCAGTTCTTC | CASRDSGGAYNEQFF
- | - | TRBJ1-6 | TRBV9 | TGTGCCAGCAGCCACGGGACTTTTAATTCACCCCTCCACTTT | CASSHGTFNSPLHF
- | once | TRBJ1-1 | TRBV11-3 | TGTGCCAGCAGCGGGGCCTATAACACTGAAGCTTTCTTT | CASSGAYNTEAFF
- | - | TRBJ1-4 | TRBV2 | TGTGCCAGCAGGGGGGCAGTACTGTTTTTT | CASRGAVLFF
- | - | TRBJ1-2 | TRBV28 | TGTGCCAGCAGTCCTGGGCTTAACTATGGCTACACCTTC | CASSPGLNYGYTF
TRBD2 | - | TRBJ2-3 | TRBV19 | TGTGCCAGTAGTCCGACTAGCGGGATTCAAGCAGATACGCAGTATTTT | CASSPTSGIQADTQYF
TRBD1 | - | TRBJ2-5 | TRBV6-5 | TGTGCCAGCACCAGGACAGGGAGAGAGACCCAGTACTTC | CASTRTGRETQYF
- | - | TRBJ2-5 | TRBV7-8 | TGTGCCAGCAGCTTAGTTGGGACAATCCCGCAAGAGACCCAGTACTTC | CASSLVGTIPQETQYF
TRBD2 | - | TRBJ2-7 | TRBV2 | TGTGCCAGCACGATAGCGGGGGCCTACGAGCAGTACTTC | CASTIAGAYEQYF
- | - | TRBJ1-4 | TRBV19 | TGTGCCAGTAGTCGCCCCCGGGCAGGGTTCGATGAAAAACTGTTTTTT | CASSRPRAGFDEKLFF
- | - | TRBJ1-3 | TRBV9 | TGTGCCAGCAGCGGCAGAGGGGGAAGCTCTGGAAACACCATATATTTT | CASSGRGGSSGNTIYF
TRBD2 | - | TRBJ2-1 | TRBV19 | TGTGCCAGCGGGGGCGGGAGGCGTAGGAATGAGCAGTTCTTC | CASGGGRRRNEQFF
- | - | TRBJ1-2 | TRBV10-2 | TGCGCCAGCAGTAAGGACAGCTATGGCTACACCTTC | CASSKDSYGYTF
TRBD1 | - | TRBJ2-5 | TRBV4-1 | TGCGCCAGCAGCCATCCCCGGGACAGCCAGGAAGAGACCCAGTACTTC | CASSHPRDSQEETQYF
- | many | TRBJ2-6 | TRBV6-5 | TGTGCCAGCAGCCTCAGAGGGTCTGGGGCCAACGTCCTGACTTTC | CASSLRGSGANVLTF
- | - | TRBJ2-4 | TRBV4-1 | TGCGCCAGCAGCCTCCCGGGAGCCAAAAACATTCAGTACTTC | CASSLPGAKNIQYF
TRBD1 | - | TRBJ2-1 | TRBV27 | TGTGCCAGCAGTAGGGCCGGGACAGGGGCCACAGGTGAGCAGTTCTTC | CASSRAGTGATGEQFF
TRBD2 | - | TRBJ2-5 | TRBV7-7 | TGTGCTAGCAGCTTTGGGTACGGGGGGGAGACCCAGTACTTC | CASSFGYGGETQYF